This section outlines one T cell receptor (beta chain) sequence together with its context. Its antigen remains unknown. CD45RO/CCR7/CD25/CD127/CD95/CD27 sorting isolated CD4+ naive, central memory, regulatory and stem cell-like memory cells. TCRB transcripts that were expressed got sequenced, as all of the isolated RNA had been reverse transcribed. Assay used: immunoSEQ multiplex PCR; TCRdb lists only in-frame clones, some missing. The data contain approximately 170,000 clones, approximately 7.8% of them singletons. This sample was included in a study of beta chain features in type 1 diabetes. General study points: VDJ junctions from type 1 diabetes patients carried fewer insertions and larger deletions. TCRB CDR3s from Type 1 diabetes patients were moderately but significantly shorter in all four CD4+ subsets.

The sequence derives from a woman aged 40 to 55 with type 1 diabetes. Sample: central memory CD4+ T cells from blood.

In DNA, the CDR3 is TGTGCCAGCAGAAGTTCCGGGACTGAAAATTCACCCCTCCACTTT. Translated, it gives CASRSSGTENSPLHF. The chain has TRBV2 and TRBJ1-6, with D tentatively TRBD1 (5 bases). With 6 bases removed from V and 7 bases from J, the gap between germline ends came to 16 bases. This CDR3 is built from 15 residues. In germline, CDR1 is SNHLY, CDR2 FYNNEI.